The clone carrying this T cell receptor (beta chain) was seen a handful of times. Its antigen is still unknown. The germline V gene encodes CDR1 MGHRA and CDR2 YSYEKL. Trimming removed 4 bases from V and 8 bases from J, with 14 bases in between. The CDR3 covers 14 residues. These data belong to a study of T-cell memory formation after mild COVID-19. Study conclusions and caveats: The study found contracting CD4+ clones mainly in CM and EM and contracting CD8+ clones in EMRA. Second-wave clones peaking on day 37 lacked confirmed SARS-CoV-2 specificity.

TCRdb redid the calling of the 5' RACE reads with MiXCR, one entry per CDR3 protein. The data hold about half a million distinct CDR3 sequences, with roughly 18% observed a single time. Source material: PBMCs or a T cell subset sorted from them (not recorded which). This TCR was recovered from an adult woman who had mild COVID-19 (a few samples of this study predate the infection). Cell type and time point are not known. The chain couples TRBV4-1 to TRBJ1-4, with a weak D call TRBD1 (6 bases). The CDR3 loop reads CASSPGQGSEKLFF. Written as DNA, the CDR3 is TGCGCCAGCAGCCCGGGGCAGGGGAGCGAAAAACTGTTTTTT.